These 9 T cell receptor beta chains share one sample of origin, sequenced in a study of T cells in Graves' hyperthyroidism and ophthalmopathy (dated by TCRdb to between 2018 and 2020). Library construction relied on multiplex PCR. Sequencing relied on an Illumina HiSeq 2000. Amplification of TCR beta CDR3 regions was carried out from RNA transcripts. The first round of RT-PCR for the TCR CDR3 was performed with the HTBI primer set and the Qiagen OneStep RT-PCR kit. Through fastp at Q25 and MiXCR, TCRdb rebuilt clones from the public reads, retaining in-frame beta chains. Duplicate CDR3 protein sequences are folded into a single record with the most common DNA and genes. This sample comprises a few hundred thousand distinct CDR3 sequences, roughly a sixth of them detected only once. The top ten constitute roughly 3.4% of the sample. What was sequenced was blood. These receptors originate from a woman aged 40 to 55 with Graves' ophthalmopathy.

This clonotype was seen many times. The genes are TRBV6-1 and TRBJ2-5; unclear D gene. With 2 bases removed from V and 1 base from J, the gap between germline ends came to 8 bases. This CDR3 contains 14 residues. In germline, CDR1 is MNHNS, CDR2 SASEGT. CDR3 bases: TGTGCCAGCAGTGAATGGGCAGGCCAAGAGACCCAGTACTTC. Amino acid sequence: CASSEWAGQETQYF.

This clonotype came up many times. This chain uses TRBV3-1 with TRBJ2-7; D is possibly TRBD2 (6 bases). CDR3 length equals 16 residues. Germline loops: CDR1 LGHDT, CDR2 YNNKEL (reference sequence). Trimming removed 0 bases from V and 0 bases from J, with 12 bases in between. CDR3 DNA sequence: TGTGCCAGCAGCCAAGACTGGCGGGAATACTCCTACGAGCAGTACTTC. This gives the protein CASSQDWREYSYEQYF.

The V gene is TRBV6-5, the J gene TRBJ2-2, with D uncertain. Germline values: CDR1 MNHEY, CDR2 SVGAGI. This CDR3 is built from 14 residues. Trimming stripped 4 bases from V and 3 bases from J, with 9 bases between. This chain's CDR3 is CASSSASDTGELFF. CDR3 nucleotides: TGTGCCAGCAGTTCCGCCAGTGACACCGGGGAGCTGTTTTTT.

This clonotype appeared many times. The chain joins TRBV12-3 or TRBV12-4 to TRBJ1-5, with 9 bases aligning to TRBD1. The J segment lost 2 bases and the V segment lost 7 bases, leaving 6 bases of the junction unmatched. The CDR3 is 15 residues long. CDR3 nucleotides: TGTGCCAGCATGTTGGACAGGGGAGGCAATCAGCCCCAGCATTTT. It is translated as CASMLDRGGNQPQHF.

This clonotype was seen many times. The CDR3 loop reads CASTDRDGSSYEQYF. The CDR3 region has the DNA TGTGCCAGCACGGACCGGGACGGTAGCTCCTACGAGCAGTACTTC. The rearrangement uses TRBV6-1 and TRBJ2-7; tentatively, D is TRBD1 or TRBD2 (5 bases each). Germline V gene data show CDR1 as MNHNS and CDR2 as SASEGT. Trimming stripped 7 bases from V and 0 bases from J, with 16 bases between. The CDR3 length is 15 residues.

V is TRBV5-1 and J is TRBJ2-7; 9 nucleotides match TRBD2. The CDR3 is 15 amino acids. The junction had 9 bases not matched to a gene; V was cut back by 3 bases and J by 5 bases. Looked up from germline, CDR1 is SGHRS and CDR2 is YFSETQ. The CDR3 DNA sequence: TGCGCCAGCAGCTCTCAGGTTAGCGGGGGAGACGAGCAGTACTTC. This translates into CASSSQVSGGDEQYF. The full variable domain, in which reference TRBV5-1 and TRBJ2-7 provide the parts outside the CDR3, is KAGVTQTPRYLIKTRGQQVTLSCSPISGHRSVSWYQQTPGQGLQFLFEYFSETQRNKGNFPGRFSGRQFSNSRSEMNVSTLELGDSALYLCASSSQVSGGDEQYFGPGTRLTVT.

This clonotype has ten or more counts. V and J are TRBV11-2 and TRBJ2-1; TRBD1 might be the D (7 bases). The CDR3 contains 11 residues. Germline V gives CDR1 SGHAT, CDR2 FQNNGV. V shed 6 bases and J shed 12 bases, with 12 bases lying between them. The CDR3 sequence: CASREGAVQFF. CDR3 in DNA: TGTGCCAGCAGGGAGGGGGCGGTGCAGTTCTTC.

This clonotype was observed a handful of times. This chain joins TRBV7-9 and TRBJ2-2; TRBD2 matches at 8 bases. Germline V lookup: CDR1 SEHNR, CDR2 FQNEAQ (reference sequence). The CDR3 sequence is 17 residues long. J lost 0 bases, V lost 5 bases, and 8 bases had no gene match. CDR3 DNA sequence: TGTGCCAGCAGCATCGGGGGGGCCCGGTCGAACACCGGGGAGCTGTTTTTT. Translated: CASSIGGARSNTGELFF.

This chain uses TRBV20-1 with TRBJ2-1; D ambiguous. CDR1 is DFQATT and CDR2 is SNEGSKA in the germline V gene (reference sequence). CDR3 size: 15 residues. Trimming shortened V by 0 bases and J by 0 bases, and 9 bases separated the two germline ends. CDR3 nucleotides: TGCAGTGCTAGAGATCGGTCCAGCTCCTACAATGAGCAGTTCTTC. This codes for CSARDRSSSYNEQFF.